This paragraph covers one TCR beta chain sequence. This CDR3 has 18 amino acids. This specimen comes from a study of Ad26.COV2.S vaccination and SARS-CoV-2 variants. The treatment denotes: approximately 18 received Ad26.COV2.S at low or high dose, single or two shots; 5 received placebo; per-sample allocation not given. Specimen acquisition occurred on day 63 following the initial vaccine or placebo injection. Some clones are missing from TCRdb's copy, which holds only in-frame ones; the method was immunoSEQ multiplex PCR. The data contain about 500,000 clones, 89% of them seen just once; the ten biggest clones take up under 2%.

This clonotype was sampled from a person aged 18-60 years who received the Ad26.COV2.S COVID-19 vaccine or a placebo. V usage is TRBV21-1 and J usage is TRBJ2-2; no DNA check was done on the table's D call, TRBD2. TRBV21-1 represents a pseudogene. Sample: peripheral blood, taken in a trial of Ad26.COV2.S vaccine versus placebo. CDR3 nucleotides: TGTGCCAGCAGCAAAGCTTGTGAAAACGGGTTGTACTCCGGGGAGCTGTTTTTT. This sequence encodes CASSKACENGLYSGELFF.